Reported below is one TCR beta chain. No antigen is known for it. At one end, the junction sequence differs from germline, possibly due to a read error. These data belong to a study of T cells in Graves' hyperthyroidism and ophthalmopathy. Amplified TCR beta CDR3 regions derived from RNA transcripts. Initially, a first-round RT-PCR of the TCR CDR3 employed the HTBI primer set. TCRdb independently ran MiXCR on the multiplex PCR reads; one entry per CDR3 protein. The sample contains 490,000 or so distinct CDR3 sequences, around 15% of which appear only once. General study points: Ophthalmopathy could be told apart from stable hyperthyroidism with a 13 V-J model.

Germline values: CDR1 MNHEY, CDR2 SVGEGT. This CDR3 has 13 residues. The rearrangement uses TRBV6-2 or TRBV6-3 and TRBJ2-1; perhaps TRBD2 as D (6 bases). Sequencing was performed on blood. This sequence originates from a woman aged 25-40 years with Graves' ophthalmopathy. The CDR3 reads CASSDSGRHEQFF. CDR3 nucleotide sequence: TGTGCCAGCAGTGACTCGGGGAGGCATGAGCAGTTCTTC.